This TCR beta chain was documented in a study of OX40 agonist ivuxolimab in advanced cancers. Whole-study context: Patients received ivuxolimab, an intravenous treatment, every 2 weeks at 0.01 to 10 mg/kg.

Blood specimens came from baseline, cycle 4 day 1, and cycle 7 day 1. Data came from immunoSEQ multiplex PCR; TCRdb stores just in-frame clones and leaves some out. The sample shows 20,000 or so clones, nearly 85% of them seen only once. On this clone: Its matching antigen is unknown.

J gave up 7 bases and V 6 bases, and 9 bases lay outside the gene matches. This CDR3 contains 15 residues. Germline values: CDR1 MNHEY, CDR2 SVGAGI. Study observations and caveats: The mean number of expanded clones was higher in CD8+ T cells than in CD4+.

The receptor was isolated from an adult with an advanced solid tumor such as melanoma, head and neck, liver or kidney cancer. The chain recombines TRBV6-5 with TRBJ1-2; 12 nucleotides line up with TRBD1. This sample comprised CD4+ or CD8+ T cells sorted from blood, obtained in a trial of the OX40 agonist ivuxolimab. CDR3 sequence reads: CASSTGGTGGFGYTF. CDR3 in DNA: TGTGCCAGCAGCACAGGCGGGACAGGGGGCTTTGGCTACACCTTC.